Listed below are T cell receptor beta chains from one sample, sequenced in a study of cytomegalovirus exposure and HLA in healthy donors. Data came from immunoSEQ multiplex PCR; TCRdb stores just in-frame clones and leaves some out. This sample has roughly 150,000 clones; roughly 85% occur once, and the top ten carry around 0.7%. The specimen sequenced was PBMCs. The receptors here all came from a male donor in good health and CMV-seronegative. Each CDR3 is given with its conserved first and last residue. D genes are given only for firm matches. A clone size is listed for some rows: how often the clone was seen (once, few, many), or a class if it is expanded.

>TRBD1|-|TRBV10-3|TRBJ2-2
CAILGQGGTGELFF
TGTGCCATCCTAGGACAGGGGGGCACCGGGGAGCTGTTTTTT
>TRBD1|few|TRBV2|TRBJ1-2
CASSTGQIYGYTF
TGTGCCAGCAGTACGGGACAGATCTATGGCTACACCTTC
>TRBD2|-|TRBV6-4|TRBJ2-3
CASSVSGGATDTQYF
TGTGCCAGCAGCGTTAGCGGGGGGGCCACAGATACGCAGTATTTT
>-|-|TRBV21-1|TRBJ2-7
CASSKGSGSPYEQYF
TGTGCCAGCAGCAAAGGTAGCGGGAGCCCCTACGAGCAGTACTTC
>TRBD2|-|TRBV11-1|TRBJ2-7
CASSLPQRGGYEQYF
TGTGCCAGCAGCCTGCCCCAGCGGGGGGGATACGAGCAGTACTTC
>TRBD2|-|TRBV30|TRBJ2-7
CARTPQRGDEQYF
TGTGCAAGGACCCCCCAACGGGGGGACGAGCAGTACTTC
>TRBD2|-|TRBV7-2|TRBJ2-1
CASSLVIAGGPGNEQFF
TGTGCCAGCAGCTTAGTGATAGCGGGGGGGCCTGGCAATGAGCAGTTCTTC
>TRBD1|-|TRBV27|TRBJ1-5
CASSLFRDRGRGSNQPQHF
TGTGCCAGCAGTTTATTCAGGGACAGGGGGCGAGGGAGCAATCAGCCCCAGCATTTT
>-|-|TRBV7-7|TRBJ2-2
CASSLIDGSGELFF
TGTGCCAGCAGCTTAATAGATGGTTCCGGGGAGCTGTTTTTT
>TRBD1|-|TRBV25-1|TRBJ2-3
CASSPRGLNSADTQYF
TGTGCCAGCAGCCCCAGGGGGTTGAACAGTGCAGATACGCAGTATTTT
>TRBD2|-|TRBV7-9|TRBJ2-2
CASSLPPRLAGRTGELFF
TGTGCCAGCAGCTTACCACCGAGACTAGCGGGAAGGACCGGGGAGCTGTTTTTT
>-|-|TRBV5-1|TRBJ2-2
CASTLSFTGELFF
TGCGCCAGCACCCTTAGCTTCACCGGGGAGCTGTTTTTT
>-|-|TRBV5-4|TRBJ1-1
CASASGGRTEAFF
TGTGCCAGCGCCTCGGGGGGTCGAACTGAAGCTTTCTTT
>-|once|TRBV10-3|TRBJ2-1
CATQPGLYNEQFF
TGTGCCACCCAGCCAGGACTTTACAATGAGCAGTTCTTC
>-|-|TRBV2|TRBJ2-4
CASAARGLKNIQYF
TGTGCCAGCGCCGCCCGGGGACTGAAAAACATTCAGTACTTC
>TRBD2|-|TRBV19|TRBJ2-1
CASSGRRTSGDNEQFF
TGTGCCAGTAGTGGGCGCCGGACTAGCGGGGACAATGAGCAGTTCTTC
>TRBD2|-|TRBV19|TRBJ2-3
CASSTTSGRYGTQYF
TGTGCCAGTAGTACCACTAGCGGGAGGTATGGTACGCAGTATTTT